The next 27 T cell receptor beta chains were all read from a single sample in a study of shared clonotypes between healthy human individuals. CD8 cells classed as naive were CD45RO-negative and positively selected for CCR7, excluding terminally differentiated effector memory CD45RA+ cells. Produced via immunoSEQ multiplex PCR; TCRdb's table is partial and in-frame only. In the table there are about 820,000 clones, approximately 92% of which are singletons. The specimen was naive CD8+ T cells sorted from blood. Receptors were obtained from a man in his thirties or forties in good health.

The chain is built from TRBV28 and TRBJ2-5; 13 bases agree with TRBD2. V gave up 5 bases and J gave up 5 bases; unmatched junction bases: 11. Germline V CDR1 and CDR2: MDHEN, SYDVKM. CDR3 size: 17 residues. For the CDR3, the DNA is TGTGCCAGCAGTCGAACTGGGACTAGCGGGATGGGTGAGACCCAGTACTTC. Translation gives CASSRTGTSGMGETQYF.

V gene TRBV7-6 combines with J gene TRBJ2-3, with 8 bases that match TRBD2. V lost 5 bases to trimming and J lost 2 bases; unmatched junction nucleotides: 3. CDR1 is SGHVS and CDR2 is FNYEAQ in the germline V gene. The CDR3 consists of 14 residues. The CDR3 bases are TGTGCCAGCAGCCTTAGCGGGAACACAGATACGCAGTATTTT. Translated, it gives CASSLSGNTDTQYF.

The chain combines TRBV21-1 with TRBJ1-2. TRBV21-1 is a known pseudogene. There are 12 residues in the CDR3. CDR3 DNA: TGTGCCAGCAGCAACTACAACTATGGCTACACCTTC. Its protein product is CASSNYNYGYTF.

This clone has only one observation. The V and J genes are TRBV30 and TRBJ2-7; 8 nucleotides agree with TRBD2. CDR1 and CDR2 (germline): GTSNPN, SVGIG (reference sequence). The junction had 6 bases not matched to a gene; V was cut back by 0 bases and J by 5 bases. The CDR3 is 14 residues long. CDR3 protein: CAWSVASGYHEQYF. The CDR3 DNA reads as TGTGCCTGGAGTGTCGCTAGCGGGTACCACGAGCAGTACTTC.

At least ten counts were recorded for this clone. This chain links TRBV7-9 with TRBJ2-7; D gene unclear. The CDR3 totals 15 residues. V lost 5 bases, J lost 3 bases, and 17 bases lay in between. Germline V gene sequence: CDR1 SEHNR, CDR2 FQNEAQ (reference sequence). CDR3 residues: CASSPKGGQIYEQYF. For the CDR3, the DNA is TGTGCCAGCAGCCCAAAGGGTGGGCAGATCTACGAGCAGTACTTC.

The rearrangement uses TRBV13 and TRBJ2-5; 13 positions match TRBD2. The germline V gene has CDR1 PRHDT and CDR2 FYEKMQ (reference sequence). The CDR3 consists of 15 residues. J gave up 5 bases and V 3 bases, and 3 bases lay outside the gene matches. The CDR3, as DNA: TGTGCCAGCAGCTTCGGACTAGCGGGAGCGGAGACCCAGTACTTC. Amino acids: CASSFGLAGAETQYF.

This sequence joins TRBV7-2 and TRBJ2-7, with D unclear. Germline V gene data show CDR1 as SGHTA and CDR2 as FQGNSA. Trimming removed 3 bases from V and 6 bases from J, with 9 bases in between. This CDR3 comprises 12 residues. The CDR3, as DNA: TGTGCCAGCAGCTTGAGAGTTGGCGAGCAGTACTTC. Translated: CASSLRVGEQYF.

The rearrangement links TRBV11-3 to TRBJ2-3; D is perhaps TRBD2 (6 bases). V was trimmed by 6 bases and J by 2 bases, leaving 9 bases between them. Germline CDR1 SGHNT, CDR2 YENEEA. The CDR3 has 13 residues. The CDR3 is CASRGGATDTQYF. The CDR3 DNA is TGTGCCAGCAGGGGGGGTGCCACAGATACGCAGTATTTT. Filled out from reference TRBV11-3 and TRBJ2-3, the complete variable domain reads EAGVVQSPRYKIIEKKQPVAFWCNPISGHNTLYWYLQNLGQGPELLIRYENEEAVDDSQLPKDRFSAERLKGVDSTLKIQPAELGDSAVYLCASRGGATDTQYFGPGTRLTVL.

The chain joins TRBV7-9 to TRBJ2-1; 7 bases fit TRBD1. CDR1 SEHNR and CDR2 FQNEAQ come from the germline V gene (reference sequence). The CDR3 totals 16 residues. After removal of 2 bases from V and 5 bases from J, the junction contained 9 bases not matched to a gene. The CDR3 reads CASSLSQGVMDNEQFF. For the CDR3, the DNA is TGTGCCAGCAGCTTAAGTCAGGGGGTGATGGACAATGAGCAGTTCTTC. The full variable domain, rest sourced from reference TRBV7-9 and TRBJ2-1, is DTGVSQNPRHKITKRGQNVTFRCDPISEHNRLYWYRQTLGQGPEFLTYFQNEAQLEKSRLLSDRFSAERPKGSFSTLEIQRTEQGDSAMYLCASSLSQGVMDNEQFFGPGTRLTVL.

On this clone: Other DNA sequences in the same sample also yield this CDR3. The chain uses TRBV4-1 and TRBJ2-5, with 13 bases identical to TRBD2. The CDR3 runs to 15 residues. In germline, CDR1 is MGHRA, CDR2 YSYEKL. Germline trimming cut 3 bases from V and 2 bases from J; bases unmatched to any gene: 0. CDR3 DNA: TGCGCCAGCAGCCAGGGACTAGCGGGACAAGAGACCCAGTACTTC. Translated, it gives CASSQGLAGQETQYF.

The sample holds one count of this clone. The CDR3 reads CATRVVYTDTQYF. DNA of the CDR3: TGTGCCACCCGGGTGGTCTACACAGATACGCAGTATTTT. The chain has TRBV6-5 and TRBJ2-3; D unclear. V was trimmed by 10 bases and J by 2 bases, leaving 13 bases between them. The germline V gene has CDR1 MNHEY and CDR2 SVGAGI. CDR3 length: 13 amino acids.

The chain recombines TRBV7-6 with TRBJ1-1; D ambiguous. The CDR3 contains 14 residues. Trimming left V 0 bases short and J 2 bases short, with 7 bases between. Germline-derived CDR1 and CDR2 are SGHVS and FNYEAQ. The CDR3 protein is CASSLATENTEAFF. DNA for the CDR3: TGTGCCAGCAGCTTAGCTACAGAAAACACTGAAGCTTTCTTT.

V usage is TRBV2 and J usage is TRBJ2-1; D is unresolved. This CDR3 contains 14 residues. Germline values: CDR1 SNHLY, CDR2 FYNNEI. Trimming took off 2 bases at V and 1 base at J, with 6 bases between the two ends. Here the CDR3 reads CASSEWSSYNEQFF. The CDR3 nucleotides are TGTGCCAGCAGTGAATGGAGTTCCTACAATGAGCAGTTCTTC. The full variable domain, completed using reference TRBV2 and TRBJ2-1, is EPEVTQTPSHQVTQMGQEVILRCVPISNHLYFYWYRQILGQKVEFLVSFYNNEISEKSEIFDDQFSVERPDGSNFTLKIRSTKLEDSAMYFCASSEWSSYNEQFFGPGTRLTVL.

The chain couples TRBV5-6 to TRBJ2-7; TRBD2 agrees at 11 bases. This CDR3 has 15 amino acids. CDR1 and CDR2 (germline): SGHDT, YYEEEE. V lost 2 bases and J lost 5; bases outside the gene matches: 6. CDR3 loop: CASSLLAGAGDEQYF. CDR3 nucleotide sequence: TGTGCCAGCAGCTTACTAGCGGGAGCGGGGGACGAGCAGTACTTC. The variable domain in full, completed from reference TRBV5-6 and TRBJ2-7, reads DAGVTQSPTHLIKTRGQQVTLRCSPKSGHDTVSWYQQALGQGPQFIFQYYEEEERQRGNFPDRFSGHQFPNYSSELNVNALLLGDSALYLCASSLLAGAGDEQYFGPGTRLTVT.

J is TRBJ2-7 and V is TRBV7-8; no clear D gene. CDR1 and CDR2 (germline): SGHVS, FQNEAQ. Deletions cut 0 bases from V and 3 bases from J, with 6 bases between. The length of the CDR3 is 13 residues. The CDR3 nucleotides read TGTGCCAGCAGCTTAGCCATTTACTACGAGCAGTACTTC. Translated, it gives CASSLAIYYEQYF.

This clone has just one count. CDR3 sequence (DNA): TGTGCCAGCAGTCCCGGGACAGGGTTGGCAAACACCATATATTTT. Protein: CASSPGTGLANTIYF. The chain has TRBV6-5 and TRBJ1-3; the match to TRBD1 covers 9 bases. The CDR3 covers 15 residues. Germline V gene lookup returns CDR1 MNHEY and CDR2 SVGAGI. V gave up 5 bases and J gave up 6 bases; unmatched junction bases: 8.

This chain links TRBV7-9 with TRBJ1-4; D possibly corresponds to TRBD1 (6 bases). CDR3 length: 15 amino acids. CDR1 is SEHNR, CDR2 FQNEAQ, per germline (reference sequence). Trimming shortened V by 2 bases and J by 6 bases, and 13 bases separated the two germline ends. The CDR3 loop is CASSLIRTEDEKLFF. Written as DNA, the CDR3 is TGTGCCAGCAGCTTAATACGGACAGAGGATGAAAAACTGTTTTTT.

This clone appeared a single time. The genes are TRBV7-8 and TRBJ2-2; no definite D call. The germline CDR1 and CDR2 sequences are SGHVS and FQNEAQ. This CDR3 has 15 amino acids. Trimming shortened V by 5 bases and J by 1 base, and 11 bases separated the two germline ends. The CDR3 DNA follows: TGTGCCAGCAGCCGTGTAGAGCGGAACACCGGGGAGCTGTTTTTT. It translates to CASSRVERNTGELFF.

This clone has a single count. This chain connects TRBV21-1 to TRBJ1-5; TRBD1, the table's D call, was not compared with the DNA. TRBV21-1 is a documented pseudogene. CDR3 length equals 15 residues. The CDR3 DNA sequence: TGTGCCAGCATAGGGGGACAGTATAGCAATCAGCCCCAGCATTTT. Translated: CASIGGQYSNQPQHF.

The rearrangement links TRBV11-2 to TRBJ1-1, with D unresolved. The V gene's germline CDR1 is SGHAT and CDR2 FQNNGV. The length of the CDR3 is 14 residues. The V gene lost 2 bases and the J gene lost 5 bases, with 12 bases spanning the gap. The CDR3 DNA reads as TGTGCCAGCAGCTTACTTGAGGGAGGGACTGAAGCTTTCTTT. Its translation: CASSLLEGGTEAFF.

This clone was observed a single time. This chain links TRBV7-6 with TRBJ2-1, with TRBD2 identical over 7 bases. Germline CDR1 and CDR2: SGHVS and FNYEAQ. The ends lost 1 base at V and 2 bases at J; junction bases unmatched: 5. The CDR3 is 16 residues long. Written as DNA, the CDR3 is TGTGCCAGCAGCTTAGAAACCGGACTAGCCTACAATGAGCAGTTCTTC. Protein: CASSLETGLAYNEQFF. Full variable domain (outside the CDR3, taken from reference TRBV7-6 and TRBJ2-1): GAGVSQSPRYKVTKRGQDVALRCDPISGHVSLYWYRQALGQGPEFLTYFNYEAQQDKSGLPNDRFSAERPEGSISTLTIQRTEQRDSAMYRCASSLETGLAYNEQFFGPGTRLTVL.

CDR3 sequence reads: CASSPTASGRIEQYF. The CDR3 nucleotides are TGCGCCAGCAGCCCGACGGCTAGCGGGAGGATCGAGCAGTACTTC. The chain combines TRBV4-3 with TRBJ2-5, with 11 bases matching TRBD2. The J call is uncertain, as TRBJ2-7 better fits the DNA end. The germline V gene has CDR1 LGHNA and CDR2 YSLEER. The CDR3 contains 15 residues.

The J gene is TRBJ2-2, the V gene TRBV12-2; the table's D call TRBD2 went unverified against the DNA. TRBV12-2 is a pseudogene segment. The CDR3 has 17 amino acids. The CDR3, as DNA: TGTGCAAGTCGTAACGACGCAGAGCGGGTCAACACCGGGGAGCTGTTTTTT. Translating gives CASRNDAERVNTGELFF.

The chain carries TRBV14 and TRBJ2-3, with 7 nucleotides matching TRBD1. The CDR3 is 15 amino acids. The germline V gene has CDR1 SGHDN and CDR2 FVKESK. Unmatched junction bases numbered 6, after V lost 4 bases and J lost 2 bases. CDR3 protein: CASSPGQAFTDTQYF. As DNA, the CDR3 is TGTGCCAGCAGCCCCGGACAGGCGTTCACAGATACGCAGTATTTT.

V usage is TRBV7-2 and J usage is TRBJ2-1; TRBD2 matches at 9 bases. Germline CDR1 is SGHTA and CDR2 is FQGNSA. The CDR3 is made up of 17 amino acids. V was pared by 0 bases and J by 4 bases, with 7 bases of the junction left unmatched. CDR3: CASSLALAGPSYNEQFF. CDR3 DNA: TGTGCCAGCAGCTTAGCGCTAGCGGGGCCCTCATACAATGAGCAGTTCTTC.

The gene calls are TRBV27 and TRBJ2-7; D uncertain. The ends were cut back, 8 bases at V and 7 bases at J, with 12 bases in the middle. This CDR3 comprises 11 residues. The germline V gene has CDR1 MNHEY and CDR2 SMNVEV (reference sequence). The CDR3 coding sequence is TGTGCCAGCTACGACGGTTGGGAGCAGTACTTC. Translated: CASYDGWEQYF.

The V call is TRBV5-1, the J call TRBJ2-5, with 9 bases aligning to TRBD2. The CDR3 is 16 amino acids. V was clipped by 0 bases and J by 3 bases; unmatched bases: 6. The germline V gene has CDR1 SGHRS and CDR2 YFSETQ. The CDR3 bases are TGCGCCAGCAGCTTGGCCCTAGCGGGAATAGAAGAGACCCAGTACTTC. The encoded protein is CASSLALAGIEETQYF.